This TCR beta chain was sequenced in a study of blood T cell repertoires in COVID-19. In the study overall: Sources were T cells, B-cell-depleted T cells, or PBMCs; the material itself was cDNA or gDNA.

In the study's own analysis: Reference gene primers were amplified, and this amplification served to estimate nucleated cell counts. Assay used: immunoSEQ multiplex PCR; TCRdb lists only in-frame clones, some missing. V, J and clone size derive from that table, while D and trimming were established from the DNA sequence. The sample carries approximately 300,000 clones, around 89% recorded once. Trimming cost V 1 base and J 7 bases, with 6 bases left between them. The CDR3 contains 13 residues. The V gene's germline CDR1 is SGHRS and CDR2 YFSETQ. The TCR originated in a man between 40 and 49 years old with acute or convalescent COVID-19. This chain uses TRBV5-1 with TRBJ1-6, with D hard to call. The specimen sequenced was peripheral blood. CDR3 bases: TGCGCCAGCAGCTTGTCTTCCAATTCACCCCTCCACTTT. As protein: CASSLSSNSPLHF.